A selection of T cell receptor beta chains follows, all from one sample in a study of metastatic and nonmetastatic thyroid tumors. TCRdb re-analyzed the PCR reads using MiXCR. This table holds 40,000 to 50,000 clones, 9.5% to 13% found once. The material sequenced was blood. These receptor sequences come from a male donor with papillary thyroid cancer or a benign thyroid nodule (not recorded which). Some clones in this sample may be carry-over from other donors' samples. CDR3s include the opening cysteine and the closing phenylalanine or tryptophan. Each record gives: V gene, J gene, clone size, D gene, CDR3 DNA, CDR3 protein. The D gene is left open where the match is weak. A row's size may be missing; if present it is once, few, many or a size class.

TRBV6-1	TRBJ1-2	many	TRBD1	TGTGCCAGCAGTGAAGCGAGCAATTCGGGACAGCCCTATGGCTACACCTTC	CASSEASNSGQPYGYTF
TRBV6-4	TRBJ2-3	medium-sized	-	TGTGCCAGCAGTGGCGGGAGCACAGATACGCAGTATTTT	CASSGGSTDTQYF
TRBV24-1	TRBJ2-1	many	-	TGTGCCACCAGTGATTTGAACTTCAATGAGCAGTTCTTC	CATSDLNFNEQFF
TRBV6-2/TRBV6-3	TRBJ2-5	-	TRBD2	TGTGCCAGCAGTTACTCAACCTCAACTAGCGGGAGGGCCTTGGGGAGCACCCAGTACTTC	CASSYSTSTSGRALGSTQYF
TRBV28	TRBJ1-5	many	-	TGTGCCAGTAGTCGTGGCTTGCAGCCCCAGCATTTT	CASSRGLQPQHF
TRBV4-1	TRBJ2-5	-	-	TGCGCCAGCAGCGGAGGGACAGTCCTCCAAGAGACCCAGTACTTC	CASSGGTVLQETQYF
TRBV13	TRBJ2-3	many	-	TGTGCCAGCAGCTTTATCGGGGCAGATACGCAGTATTTT	CASSFIGADTQYF
TRBV28	TRBJ1-1	medium-sized	TRBD1	TGTGCCAGCAGTTCGCTGACAGGGGTAAGCACTGAAGCTTTCTTT	CASSSLTGVSTEAFF
TRBV19	TRBJ2-1	many	-	TGTGCCAGTAGTATAGAAGGGGTTGGCGACAATGAGCAGTTCTTC	CASSIEGVGDNEQFF
TRBV5-1	TRBJ2-2	-	-	TGCGCCAGCAGCTTTCGACAGATAGGCACCGGGGAGCTGTTTTTT	CASSFRQIGTGELFF
TRBV7-2	TRBJ2-1	many	-	TGTGCCAGCAGCTTAGCTAGCGGAGGGGAGTGGTACAATGAGCAGTTCTTC	CASSLASGGEWYNEQFF